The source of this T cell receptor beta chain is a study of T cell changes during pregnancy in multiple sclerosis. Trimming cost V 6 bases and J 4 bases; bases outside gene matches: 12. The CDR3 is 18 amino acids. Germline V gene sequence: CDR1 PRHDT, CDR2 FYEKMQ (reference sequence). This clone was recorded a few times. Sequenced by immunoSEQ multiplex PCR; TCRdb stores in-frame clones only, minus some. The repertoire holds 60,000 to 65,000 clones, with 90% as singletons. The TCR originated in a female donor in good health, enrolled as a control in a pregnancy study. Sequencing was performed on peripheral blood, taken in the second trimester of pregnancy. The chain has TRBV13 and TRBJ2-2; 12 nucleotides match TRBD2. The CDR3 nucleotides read TGTGCCAGCAGATCCGGTCCCCTAGCGGGGGGGATCACCGGGGAGCTGTTTTTT. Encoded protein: CASRSGPLAGGITGELFF. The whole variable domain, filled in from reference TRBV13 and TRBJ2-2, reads AAGVIQSPRHLIKEKRETATLKCYPIPRHDTVYWYQQGPGQDPQFLISFYEKMQSDKGSIPDRFSAQQFSDYHSELNMSSLELGDSALYFCASRSGPLAGGITGELFFGEGSRLTVL.